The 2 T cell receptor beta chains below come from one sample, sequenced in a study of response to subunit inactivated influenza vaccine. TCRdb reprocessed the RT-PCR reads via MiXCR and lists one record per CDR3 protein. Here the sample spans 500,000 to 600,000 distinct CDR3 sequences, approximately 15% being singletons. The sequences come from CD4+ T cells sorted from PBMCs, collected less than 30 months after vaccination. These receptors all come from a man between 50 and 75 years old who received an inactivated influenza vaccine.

The CDR3 DNA reads TGCAGTGCTAGTAAGGACAAGGGCCCTTACGAGCAGTACTTC. As protein: CSASKDKGPYEQYF. The chain recombines TRBV20-1 with TRBJ2-7; D might be TRBD1 (5 bases). CDR3 length equals 14 residues. The V end was cut by 3 bases, the J end by 4 bases, with 16 bases between. Per germline, CDR1 DFQATT and CDR2 SNEGSKA (reference sequence).

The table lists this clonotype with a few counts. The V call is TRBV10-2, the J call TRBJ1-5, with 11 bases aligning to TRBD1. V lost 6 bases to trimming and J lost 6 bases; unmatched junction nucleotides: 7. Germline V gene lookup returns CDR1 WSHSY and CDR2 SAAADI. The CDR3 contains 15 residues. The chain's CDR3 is CASRAGTGGIQPQHF. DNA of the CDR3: TGCGCCAGCAGGGCCGGGACAGGGGGTATTCAGCCCCAGCATTTT.